The 18 T cell receptor beta chains below come from one sample, sequenced in a study of blood T cell repertoires in COVID-19. Only in-frame clones appear in the TCRdb table, and some are missing; sequencing was by immunoSEQ multiplex PCR. The sample contains 200,000 to 250,000 clones, about 83% of which appear only once. The sequenced material came from peripheral blood. Source of these receptors: a woman under 40 with COVID-19, enrolled during active disease.

This clone was recorded once. The chain employs TRBV19 and TRBJ1-6; 10 positions agree with TRBD1. The CDR3 consists of 16 residues. The V gene's germline CDR1 is LNHDA and CDR2 SQIVND (reference sequence). After removal of 6 bases from V and 11 bases from J, the junction contained 13 bases not matched to a gene. Here the CDR3 reads CASSPTGGDWKAPLHF. In DNA, the CDR3 is TGTGCCAGTAGCCCGACAGGGGGCGATTGGAAAGCACCCCTCCACTTT.

The V and J genes are TRBV9 and TRBJ2-3; D is perhaps TRBD2 (6 bases). The CDR3 spans 16 residues. The germline V gene has CDR1 SGDLS and CDR2 YYNGEE. V was trimmed by 0 bases and J by 2 bases, leaving 13 bases between them. The CDR3 spells CASSVAVSGLTDTQYF. The CDR3 nucleotides are TGTGCCAGCAGCGTAGCTGTGAGCGGGCTCACAGATACGCAGTATTTT.

This clone was seen more than once but under ten times. The chain recombines TRBV23-1 with TRBJ2-7, with D unresolved. TRBV23-1 is an ORF, with its function uncertain. The CDR3 is 13 amino acids. The V end lost 0 bases, the J end lost 2 bases, and 5 bases lay between the germline ends. CDR3 amino acids: CASSQSAPYEQYF. CDR3 sequence (DNA): TGCGCCAGCAGTCAATCAGCTCCCTACGAGCAGTACTTC.

Worth noting for this clone: Other DNA sequences in this specimen translate into the identical CDR3. The chain employs TRBV15 and TRBJ2-5, with a tentative D call TRBD2 (6 bases). The CDR3 is 15 amino acids. Trimming left V 0 bases short and J 4 bases short, with 12 bases between. Germline V gene lookup returns CDR1 LNHNV and CDR2 YYDKDF (reference sequence). CDR3 amino acids: CATSRDLGGGETQYF. The CDR3 DNA sequence: TGTGCCACCAGCAGAGACCTGGGAGGAGGAGAGACCCAGTACTTC.

The chain carries TRBV11-3 and TRBJ2-5, with D maybe TRBD1 (6 bases). V shed 1 base and J shed 1 base, with 16 bases lying between them. The CDR3 is 17 amino acids. CDR1 is SGHNT and CDR2 is YENEEA in the germline V gene. CDR3 sequence (DNA): TGTGCCAGCAGCTTAGGCTCCACATCCAGGGGCCAAGAGACCCAGTACTTC. It translates to CASSLGSTSRGQETQYF.

J is TRBJ2-7 and V is TRBV5-6, with D possibly TRBD1 on 7 matching bases. Germline CDR1 SGHDT, CDR2 YYEEEE. Trimming took 4 bases from V and 2 from J, leaving 22 bases between them. The CDR3 runs 17 residues. CDR3 amino acids: CASSLGGLTSRAYEQYF. For the CDR3, the DNA is TGTGCCAGCAGCCTAGGGGGCTTGACTAGTCGAGCCTACGAGCAGTACTTC.

This sequence joins TRBV11-3 and TRBJ2-7; possible D gene TRBD2, 6 bases. V shed 1 base and J shed 6 bases, with 10 bases lying between them. Germline V lookup: CDR1 SGHNT, CDR2 YENEEA. The CDR3 has 13 residues. The CDR3 spells CASSLGSGSEQYF. In nucleotides, the CDR3 is TGTGCCAGCAGCTTAGGTAGCGGATCCGAGCAGTACTTC.

Here the CDR3 DNA reads TGCAGCGCGGCTCGGACAGGAAACCTCCAAGAGACCCAGTACTTC. It yields the protein CSAARTGNLQETQYF. The chain combines TRBV29-1 with TRBJ2-5; 7 bases line up with TRBD1. Germline V lookup: CDR1 SQVTM, CDR2 ANQGSEA. J gave up 1 base and V 7 bases, and 12 bases lay outside the gene matches. The CDR3 loop spans 15 amino acids.

This clone was counted a few times. The chain links TRBV9 to TRBJ1-5; 7 nucleotides line up with TRBD1. There are 14 residues in the CDR3. CDR1 and CDR2 from the germline V gene are SGDLS and YYNGEE. V shed 4 bases, J shed 4 bases, and the junction held 5 bases outside the gene matches. The CDR3 spells CASSSQGSNQPQHF. Written as DNA, the CDR3 is TGTGCCAGCAGCTCACAGGGGAGTAATCAGCCCCAGCATTTT.

This CDR3 reads CASSAGQGYTF. In nucleotides, the CDR3 is TGTGCCAGCAGTGCGGGACAGGGCTACACCTTC. The chain recombines TRBV25-1 with TRBJ1-2, with 7 nucleotides matching TRBD1. CDR1 MGHDK and CDR2 SYGVNS come from the germline V gene. This CDR3 is 11 amino acids long. V shed 4 bases, J shed 8 bases, and the junction held 1 base outside the gene matches.

The chain has TRBV7-9 and TRBJ1-1; weak D call: TRBD1 (5 bases). The germline V and J ends were trimmed by 5 bases and 3 bases, with 19 bases remaining between them. Germline V CDR1 and CDR2: SEHNR, FQNEAQ (reference sequence). The CDR3 has 16 amino acids. In nucleotides, the CDR3 is TGTGCCAGCAGCCTACCCCTCTTCGGGGGGGACACTGAAGCTTTCTTT. As protein: CASSLPLFGGDTEAFF.

The chain has TRBV21-1 and TRBJ2-5; the table names TRBD1, a call not compared with the DNA. TRBV21-1 is a known pseudogene. The CDR3 runs 12 residues. Here the CDR3 reads CASRGQQETQYF. CDR3 DNA: TGTGCCAGCCGGGGACAGCAAGAGACCCAGTACTTC.

This chain joins TRBV7-9 and TRBJ2-2, with D maybe TRBD1 (6 bases). V lost 3 bases and J lost 1, with 18 bases in between. Germline assignment: CDR1 SEHNR and CDR2 FQNEAQ (reference sequence). The CDR3 is 18 amino acids. CDR3: CASSFPTNWTENTGELFF. The CDR3 nucleotides are TGTGCCAGCAGCTTCCCCACGAATTGGACAGAGAACACCGGGGAGCTGTTTTTT.

V and J are TRBV29-1 and TRBJ2-5; 7 nucleotides align to TRBD2. The CDR3 is 11 amino acids. Per germline, CDR1 SQVTM and CDR2 ANQGSEA. With 6 bases clipped from V and 5 bases from J, the junction kept 3 bases outside the gene matches. For the CDR3, the DNA is TGCAGCGTAGGGGAGGGGGAGACCCAGTACTTC. Translating it yields CSVGEGETQYF.

V usage is TRBV19 and J usage is TRBJ1-5, with 8 nucleotides matching TRBD1. This CDR3 region has 14 residues. V shed 5 bases, J shed 9 bases, and the junction held 9 bases outside the gene matches. Looked up from germline, CDR1 is LNHDA and CDR2 is SQIVND (reference sequence). This chain's CDR3 is CASSLGQGQTPQHF. In DNA form, the CDR3 reads TGTGCCAGTAGTCTCGGACAGGGCCAAACGCCCCAGCATTTT.

V gene TRBV4-1 combines with J gene TRBJ2-3; 10 nucleotides line up with TRBD2. Germline V gene data show CDR1 as MGHRA and CDR2 as YSYEKL. V lost 0 bases and J lost 3; bases outside the gene matches: 12. The length of the CDR3 is 19 residues. CDR3 nucleotides: TGCGCCAGCAGCCAAGATGCGTTGGAAGTAGCGGGAGGAACAGATACGCAGTATTTT. It is translated as CASSQDALEVAGGTDTQYF.

The chain's CDR3 is CSASARTSYNEQFF. The CDR3 DNA follows: TGCAGTGCTAGTGCTAGAACCTCCTACAATGAGCAGTTCTTC. The chain employs TRBV20-1 and TRBJ2-1; no clear D gene. Germline CDR1 and CDR2: DFQATT and SNEGSKA (reference sequence). V was pared by 3 bases and J by 0 bases, with 9 bases between. The CDR3 covers 14 residues.

V is TRBV9 and J is TRBJ1-4; D unclear. Germline CDR1 is SGDLS and CDR2 is YYNGEE. V lost 2 bases and J 11 bases, leaving 13 bases between the germline ends. This CDR3 contains 13 residues. CDR3 in DNA: TGTGCCAGCAGCGTCCGCAGCGACGGGAAACTGTTTTTT. Its protein product is CASSVRSDGKLFF. The whole variable domain, remainder taken from reference TRBV9 and TRBJ1-4, is DSGVTQTPKHLITATGQRVTLRCSPRSGDLSVYWYQQSLDQGLQFLIQYYNGEERAKGNILERFSAQQFPDLHSELNLSSLELGDSALYFCASSVRSDGKLFFGSGTQLSVL.